These 20 T cell receptor beta chains came from one sample sequenced in a study of T cell changes during pregnancy in multiple sclerosis. Sequenced by immunoSEQ multiplex PCR; TCRdb stores in-frame clones only, minus some. The sample includes around 71,000 clones, approximately 90% of them seen just once. Sequencing was performed on peripheral blood, taken in the third trimester of pregnancy. These receptors all come from a female donor with multiple sclerosis, enrolled in a pregnancy study.

The chain uses TRBV2 and TRBJ1-2; weak D call: TRBD1 (5 bases). Germline V lookup: CDR1 SNHLY, CDR2 FYNNEI. Trimming removed 3 bases from V and 7 bases from J, with 12 bases in between. The CDR3 covers 13 residues. CDR3 loop: CASSDREEAGYTF. CDR3 nucleotides: TGTGCCAGCAGTGACAGGGAAGAGGCTGGCTACACCTTC.

In its sample, this clone was seen a few times. The rearrangement joins TRBV7-2 to TRBJ1-2, with TRBD1 matching 9 bases. The V gene end was trimmed by 3 bases and the J gene end by 5 bases; junction bases not matched to a gene: 4. The CDR3 length is 14 residues. The germline gives CDR1 SGHTA, CDR2 FQGNSA. The CDR3 DNA follows: TGTGCCAGCAGCTTCGGGACAGGGAGGTATGGCTACACCTTC. Amino acid sequence: CASSFGTGRYGYTF.

CDR3: CASSHAQGRSYEQYF. The DNA for the CDR3 is TGTGCCAGCAGTCATGCCCAAGGGAGAAGCTACGAGCAGTACTTC. This sequence joins TRBV13 and TRBJ2-7; D perhaps matches TRBD2 (5 bases). Germline lookup yields CDR1 PRHDT and CDR2 FYEKMQ (reference sequence). The CDR3 runs to 15 residues. The V end was cut by 6 bases, the J end by 3 bases, with 18 bases between.

The J gene is TRBJ1-1, the V gene TRBV29-1; D not certain. CDR3 length equals 12 residues. Trimming took 8 bases from V and 1 from J, leaving 11 bases between them. In germline, CDR1 is SQVTM, CDR2 ANQGSEA. This CDR3 is CSSSHRNTEAFF. In DNA, the CDR3 is TGCAGCTCATCCCACAGGAACACTGAAGCTTTCTTT.

J is TRBJ2-2 and V is TRBV4-1; D not certain. The CDR3 is 13 amino acids. Trimming stripped 1 base from V and 7 bases from J, with 7 bases between. From germline, CDR1 is MGHRA and CDR2 YSYEKL. The CDR3 loop reads CASSQVTGGELFF. CDR3 in DNA: TGCGCCAGCAGCCAAGTGACTGGCGGGGAGCTGTTTTTT.

V is TRBV27 and J is TRBJ2-1; D possibly corresponds to TRBD2 (6 bases). V shed 6 bases and J shed 1 base, with 13 bases lying between them. The CDR3 covers 15 residues. The V gene's germline CDR1 is MNHEY and CDR2 SMNVEV (reference sequence). The CDR3 region has the DNA TGTGCCAGCAGGGAGGGAGTGGGTTCCTACAATGAGCAGTTCTTC. Amino acids: CASREGVGSYNEQFF.

V is TRBV7-2 and J is TRBJ1-2; 8 positions agree with TRBD1. V was pared by 1 base and J by 8 bases, with 9 bases of the junction left unmatched. This CDR3 region has 15 residues. CDR1 and CDR2 (germline): SGHTA, FQGNSA. This CDR3 reads CASSLDQGAGKGYTF. The CDR3 nucleotides are TGTGCCAGCAGCTTAGATCAGGGGGCAGGAAAAGGCTACACCTTC.

A few counts support this clone. The V gene is TRBV11-2, the J gene TRBJ1-2, with 7 nucleotides matching TRBD1. Looked up from germline, CDR1 is SGHAT and CDR2 is FQNNGV. The trim removed 5 bases at V and 4 bases at J, leaving 4 bases unmatched. The CDR3 consists of 13 residues. CDR3 coding DNA: TGTGCCAGCAGCCTGGGACAGAGCTATGGCTACACCTTC. The encoded protein is CASSLGQSYGYTF. Using reference TRBV11-2 and TRBJ1-2 for the parts outside the CDR3, the full variable domain is EAGVAQSPRYKIIEKRQSVAFWCNPISGHATLYWYQQILGQGPKLLIQFQNNGVVDDSQLPKDRFSAERLKGVDSTLKIQPAKLEDSAVYLCASSLGQSYGYTFGSGTRLTVV.

The chain uses TRBV11-2 and TRBJ2-5; 8 bases align to TRBD2. Germline loops: CDR1 SGHAT, CDR2 FQNNGV. V lost 3 bases and J lost 5; bases outside the gene matches: 20. The CDR3 is 19 amino acids. CDR3 in amino acids: CASSLGLSGSSGSRETQYF. The CDR3 DNA follows: TGTGCCAGCAGCTTGGGACTGTCAGGTTCGAGCGGGAGTAGGGAGACCCAGTACTTC.

CDR3 residues: CASSYSWGDLNTEAFF. The DNA of the CDR3 is TGTGCCAGCAGTTACTCCTGGGGGGATTTAAACACTGAAGCTTTCTTT. J is TRBJ1-1 and V is TRBV6-5; TRBD1 is a possible D gene (5 bases). Deletions cut 0 bases from V and 2 bases from J, with 13 bases between. The CDR3 is 16 amino acids. Germline V gene lookup returns CDR1 MNHEY and CDR2 SVGAGI.

This chain joins TRBV7-2 and TRBJ2-3; 15 bases fit TRBD2. Unmatched junction bases numbered 4, after V lost 5 bases and J lost 4 bases. Germline V gene sequence: CDR1 SGHTA, CDR2 FQGNSA. The CDR3 is 16 residues long. The CDR3 spells CASSRGLAGGADTQYF. In DNA, the CDR3 is TGTGCCAGCAGCCGAGGACTAGCGGGAGGGGCAGATACGCAGTATTTT. Variable domain in full (rest from reference TRBV7-2 and TRBJ2-3): GAGVSQSPSNKVTEKGKDVELRCDPISGHTALYWYRQSLGQGLEFLIYFQGNSAPDKSGLPSDRFSAERTGGSVSTLTIQRTQQEDSAVYLCASSRGLAGGADTQYFGPGTRLTVL.

Here the CDR3 reads CASSPDRPYGYTF. The CDR3 coding sequence is TGTGCCAGCAGTCCAGACAGGCCCTATGGCTACACCTTC. The chain combines TRBV28 with TRBJ1-2; weak D call: TRBD1 (6 bases). Germline V gene sequence: CDR1 MDHEN, CDR2 SYDVKM. The CDR3 covers 13 residues. Trimming removed 5 bases from V and 4 bases from J, with 11 bases in between.

In this sample, this clone turned up once. The chain's CDR3 is CAMGRDQETQYF. The CDR3 DNA follows: TGTGCCATGGGGCGGGATCAAGAGACCCAGTACTTC. The rearrangement links TRBV10-3 to TRBJ2-5, with D perhaps TRBD2 (6 bases). Trimming removed 9 bases at V and 2 bases at J, with 10 bases between. This CDR3 has 12 residues. CDR1 and CDR2 from the germline V gene are ENHRY and SYGVKD.

This clone was counted a single time. This chain joins TRBV28 and TRBJ2-3; a weak D match, TRBD2 (6 bases). Per the germline V gene, CDR1 is MDHEN and CDR2 is SYDVKM. With 5 bases removed from V and 2 bases from J, the gap between germline ends came to 11 bases. The CDR3 covers 14 residues. DNA for the CDR3: TGTGCCAGCAGTATCCGACTAGTCACAGATACGCAGTATTTT. Its translation is CASSIRLVTDTQYF.

The rearrangement links TRBV4-2 to TRBJ2-7, with 10 bases identical to TRBD2. Germline trimming cut 0 bases from V and 3 bases from J; bases unmatched to any gene: 2. Germline-derived CDR1 and CDR2 are LGHNA and YNFKEQ. CDR3 length: 15 residues. The CDR3 sequence: CASSQELAGDYEQYF. CDR3 DNA: TGTGCCAGCAGCCAAGAGCTAGCGGGAGACTACGAGCAGTACTTC.

This chain links TRBV2 with TRBJ1-4; possibly TRBD1 for D (6 bases). Deletions cut 6 bases from V and 5 bases from J, with 13 bases between. The V gene's germline CDR1 is SNHLY and CDR2 FYNNEI. The length of the CDR3 is 14 residues. The CDR3 sequence is CASSRDIPNEKLFF. CDR3 DNA: TGTGCCAGCAGCCGGGACATTCCCAATGAAAAACTGTTTTTT.

The CDR3 DNA reads as TGTGCCAGTAGTGAAACAGGGAATCAGCCCCAGCATTTT. This gives the protein CASSETGNQPQHF. The chain uses TRBV19 and TRBJ1-5; D possibly corresponds to TRBD1 (6 bases). Germline V gives CDR1 LNHDA, CDR2 SQIVND (reference sequence). The CDR3 runs to 13 residues. Trimming pared 5 bases from V and 4 bases from J, leaving 9 bases between.

The chain has TRBV28 and TRBJ2-4; 8 bases fit TRBD2. CDR3 length: 15 amino acids. V trimming: 6 bases; J trimming: 3 bases; junction bases outside the gene matches: 7. In germline, CDR1 is MDHEN, CDR2 SYDVKM. The CDR3 reads CASRKATSGKNIQYF. The CDR3 DNA reads as TGTGCCAGCAGAAAAGCTACTAGCGGCAAAAACATTCAGTACTTC.

This clone has more than one count but fewer than ten. The rearrangement joins TRBV27 to TRBJ2-1; 9 bases are a match to TRBD2. Trimming cost V 7 bases and J 4 bases; bases outside gene matches: 5. The germline V gene has CDR1 MNHEY and CDR2 SMNVEV (reference sequence). This CDR3 has 14 residues. The CDR3 reads CASKRLAEYNEQFF. The DNA of the CDR3 is TGTGCCAGCAAGAGACTAGCGGAGTACAATGAGCAGTTCTTC.

The chain uses TRBV13 and TRBJ1-2; a possible D gene is TRBD1 (5 bases). CDR1 and CDR2 from the germline V gene are PRHDT and FYEKMQ (reference sequence). This CDR3 has 16 amino acids. The V gene lost 2 bases and the J gene lost 2 bases, with 15 bases spanning the gap. The CDR3 here is CASSLHRGVENYGYTF. The CDR3 DNA reads as TGTGCCAGCAGCTTACATAGGGGTGTGGAAAACTATGGCTACACCTTC.